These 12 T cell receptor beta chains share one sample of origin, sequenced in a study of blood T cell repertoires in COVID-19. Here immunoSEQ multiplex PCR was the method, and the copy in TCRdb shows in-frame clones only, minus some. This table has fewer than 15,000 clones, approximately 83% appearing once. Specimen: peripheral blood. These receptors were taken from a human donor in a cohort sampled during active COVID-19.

The CDR3 DNA reads as TGCGCCAGCAAAATGGGCGCTGGGGCCAACGTCCTGACTTTC. Amino acid sequence: CASKMGAGANVLTF. V is TRBV5-1 and J is TRBJ2-6; D gene uncertain. Trimming pared 6 bases from V and 2 bases from J, leaving 9 bases between. CDR3 size: 14 residues. The germline V gene has CDR1 SGHRS and CDR2 YFSETQ.

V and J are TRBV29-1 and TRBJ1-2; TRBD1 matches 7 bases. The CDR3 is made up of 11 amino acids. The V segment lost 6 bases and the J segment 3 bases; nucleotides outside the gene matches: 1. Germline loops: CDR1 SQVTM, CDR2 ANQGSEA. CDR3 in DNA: TGCAGCGTCACAGGGGACTATGGCTACACCTTC. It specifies CSVTGDYGYTF.

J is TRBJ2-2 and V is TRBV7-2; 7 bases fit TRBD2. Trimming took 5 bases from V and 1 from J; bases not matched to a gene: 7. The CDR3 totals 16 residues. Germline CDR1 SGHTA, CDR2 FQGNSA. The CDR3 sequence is CASSRTRSQNTGELFF. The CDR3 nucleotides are TGTGCCAGCAGCCGGACTAGGTCCCAGAACACCGGGGAGCTGTTTTTT.

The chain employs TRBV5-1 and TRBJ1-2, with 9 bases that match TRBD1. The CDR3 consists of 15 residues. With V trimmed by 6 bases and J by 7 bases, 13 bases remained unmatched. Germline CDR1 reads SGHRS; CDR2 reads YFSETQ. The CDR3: CASTDPGQGYGGYTF. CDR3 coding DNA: TGCGCCAGCACTGACCCGGGACAGGGTTATGGTGGCTACACCTTC.

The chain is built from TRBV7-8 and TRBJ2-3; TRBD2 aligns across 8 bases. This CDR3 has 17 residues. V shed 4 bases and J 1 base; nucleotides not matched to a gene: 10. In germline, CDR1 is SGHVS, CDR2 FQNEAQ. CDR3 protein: CASSSFRSSGGTDTQYF. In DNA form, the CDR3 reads TGTGCCAGCAGCTCCTTCCGTAGTAGCGGGGGCACAGATACGCAGTATTTT.

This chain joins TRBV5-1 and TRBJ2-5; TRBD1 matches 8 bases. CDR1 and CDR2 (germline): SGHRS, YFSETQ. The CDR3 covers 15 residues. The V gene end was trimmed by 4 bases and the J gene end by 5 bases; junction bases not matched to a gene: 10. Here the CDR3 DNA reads TGCGCCAGCAGCCCGAGACAGGGGATAGGGGAGACCCAGTACTTC. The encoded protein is CASSPRQGIGETQYF. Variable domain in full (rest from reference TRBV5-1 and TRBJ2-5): KAGVTQTPRYLIKTRGQQVTLSCSPISGHRSVSWYQQTPGQGLQFLFEYFSETQRNKGNFPGRFSGRQFSNSRSEMNVSTLELGDSALYLCASSPRQGIGETQYFGPGTRLLVL.

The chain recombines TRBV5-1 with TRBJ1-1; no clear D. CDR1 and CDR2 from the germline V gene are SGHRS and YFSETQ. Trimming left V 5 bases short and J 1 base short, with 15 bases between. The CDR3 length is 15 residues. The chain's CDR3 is CASRQRTGENTEAFF. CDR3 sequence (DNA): TGCGCCAGCAGACAAAGGACGGGAGAGAACACTGAAGCTTTCTTT.

This CDR3 reads CASSPVVSSGGAFEQFF. CDR3 DNA: TGTGCCAGCAGCCCGGTAGTGTCTAGCGGGGGGGCCTTTGAGCAGTTCTTC. This sequence joins TRBV11-2 and TRBJ2-1; 12 nucleotides agree with TRBD2. The CDR3 length is 17 residues. Germline lookup yields CDR1 SGHAT and CDR2 FQNNGV. V was clipped by 5 bases and J by 9 bases; unmatched bases: 14.

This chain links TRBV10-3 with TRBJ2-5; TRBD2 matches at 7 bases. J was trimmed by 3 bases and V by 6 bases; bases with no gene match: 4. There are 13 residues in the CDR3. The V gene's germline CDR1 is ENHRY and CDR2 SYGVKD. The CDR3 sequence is CAISPSGEETQYF. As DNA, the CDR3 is TGTGCCATCAGCCCTAGCGGAGAAGAGACCCAGTACTTC.

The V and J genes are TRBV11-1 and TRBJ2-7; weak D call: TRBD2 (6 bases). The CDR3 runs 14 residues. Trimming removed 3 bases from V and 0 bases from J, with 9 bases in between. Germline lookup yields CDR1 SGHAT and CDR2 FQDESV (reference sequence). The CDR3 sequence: CASSFYGSSYEQYF. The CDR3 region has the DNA TGTGCCAGCAGCTTCTACGGGAGCTCCTACGAGCAGTACTTC.

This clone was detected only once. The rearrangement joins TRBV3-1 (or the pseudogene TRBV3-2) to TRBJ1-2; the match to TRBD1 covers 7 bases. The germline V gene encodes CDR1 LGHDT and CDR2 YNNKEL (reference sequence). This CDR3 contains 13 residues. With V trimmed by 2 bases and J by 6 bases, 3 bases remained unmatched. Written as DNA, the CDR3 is TGTGCCAGCAGCCAAAATACAGGGGATGGCTACACCTTC. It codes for CASSQNTGDGYTF.

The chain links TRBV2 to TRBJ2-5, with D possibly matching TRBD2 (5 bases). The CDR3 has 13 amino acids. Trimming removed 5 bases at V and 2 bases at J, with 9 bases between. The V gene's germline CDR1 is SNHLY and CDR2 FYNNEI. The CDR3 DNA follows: TGTGCCAGCAGTCCCTCGGGGCAAGAGACCCAGTACTTC. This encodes CASSPSGQETQYF.